This T cell receptor (beta chain) comes out of a study of T cells in Graves' hyperthyroidism and ophthalmopathy. Findings of the study overall: Within blood appeared most thyroid clonotypes that had expanded above 0.001. Model-based prediction identified ophthalmopathy a median around 6.7 months prior to its onset.

It was RNA transcripts that yielded the amplified TCR beta CDR3 regions. TCR CDR3 underwent first-round RT-PCR with the HTBI primer set. TCRdb ran MiXCR on the multiplex PCR reads and lists one entry per CDR3 protein. Seen here are more than 500,000 distinct CDR3 sequences, 14% to 15% observed once, and the top ten hold 3.5% to 4.5%. The CDR3 covers 14 residues. V was clipped by 2 bases and J by 12 bases; unmatched bases: 10. Germline V gene data show CDR1 as LNHNV and CDR2 as YYDKDF (reference sequence). This clonotype was seen many times. What it binds is unknown. This sequence joins TRBV15 and TRBJ1-2; 9 bases fit TRBD1. This TCR was recovered from a woman aged 35 to 49 with Graves' ophthalmopathy. Sequencing input: blood. The CDR3 coding sequence is TGTGCCACCAGCAGACTACCTTCGGGACAGGGACACACCTTC. Its protein product is CATSRLPSGQGHTF.